Below are 20 T cell receptor beta chains sequenced from a single sample in a study of T cells in Graves' hyperthyroidism and ophthalmopathy (dated by TCRdb to about 2019). Library prep was done by multiplex PCR. For sequencing, an Illumina HiSeq 2000 was employed. The TCR beta CDR3 regions were amplified from RNA transcripts. A first-round RT-PCR of the TCR CDR3 used the HTBI primer set with the Qiagen OneStep RT-PCR kit. TCRdb reprocessed the public reads (quality trimming at Q25 with fastp, clone calling with MiXCR) and kept in-frame beta chains. Identical CDR3 proteins give one entry, which carries the most common genes and DNA. This sample is represented by roughly 500,000 distinct CDR3 sequences; around 22% of them were singletons. Approximately 10% of the sample is taken by the ten largest. The sample was blood. The source is a woman in her twenties or thirties with Graves' ophthalmopathy.

This clonotype was counted ten times or more. The gene calls are TRBV3-1 and TRBJ1-5; no firm D call. CDR3 length: 16 residues. V was pared by 1 base and J by 5 bases, with 15 bases between. The germline CDR1 and CDR2 sequences are LGHDT and YNNKEL (reference sequence). CDR3 coding DNA: TGTGCCAGCAGCCAAGGTATTGGGCAGGCCGATCAGCCCCAGCATTTT. It codes for CASSQGIGQADQPQHF.

This rearrangement joins TRBV11-2 to TRBJ1-2, with D tentatively TRBD1 (6 bases). Germline CDR1 and CDR2: SGHAT and FQNNGV. The V end lost 3 bases, the J end lost 2 bases, and 16 bases lay between the germline ends. This CDR3 has 16 residues. CDR3 DNA: TGTGCCAGCAGCTTGTACAGGATGGGACAAAACTATGGCTACACCTTC. The encoded protein is CASSLYRMGQNYGYTF. The whole variable domain, remainder taken from reference TRBV11-2 and TRBJ1-2, is EAGVAQSPRYKIIEKRQSVAFWCNPISGHATLYWYQQILGQGPKLLIQFQNNGVVDDSQLPKDRFSAERLKGVDSTLKIQPAKLEDSAVYLCASSLYRMGQNYGYTFGSGTRLTVV.

As regards this clonotype: A junction end diverges from the germline sequence, so it may reflect a read error. V and J are TRBV2 and TRBJ2-5; TRBD1 agrees at 10 bases. CDR1 is SNHLY and CDR2 is FYNNEI in the germline V gene. CDR3 length: 15 residues. CDR3 nucleotides: TGTGCCAACAGTCGCGACAGGGGGCGTGTAGAGACCCAGTACTTC. Its protein is CANSRDRGRVETQYF.

This clonotype was counted ten times or more. The DNA of the CDR3 is TGTGCCAGCATCGGGCAGGGTAAAAGGGGAGAGACCCAGTACTTC. It is translated as CASIGQGKRGETQYF. The chain carries TRBV6-1 and TRBJ2-5; the D gene is possibly TRBD1 (5 bases). The CDR3 sequence is 15 residues long. The ends were cut back, 7 bases at V and 4 bases at J, with 19 bases in the middle. From germline, CDR1 is MNHNS and CDR2 SASEGT.

The sample holds one count of this clonotype. A much larger clonotype is one base distant, so this may be a read error. The chain employs TRBV9 and TRBJ2-7; 15 nucleotides match TRBD2. The V gene's germline CDR1 is SGDLS and CDR2 YYNGEE. The CDR3 runs to 19 residues. The CDR3 loop is CTSSVRPGLAGGPSYEQYF. The CDR3 DNA is TGTACCAGCAGCGTTAGACCGGGACTAGCGGGGGGCCCATCCTACGAGCAGTACTTC.

The J gene is TRBJ1-5, the V gene TRBV30; 8 bases map to TRBD1. Germline-derived CDR1 and CDR2 are GTSNPN and SVGIG (reference sequence). J lost 6 bases, V lost 2 bases, and 6 bases had no gene match. There are 14 residues in the CDR3. This CDR3 reads CAWSLGQGSQPQHF. CDR3 in DNA: TGTGCCTGGAGTCTCGGACAGGGCAGTCAGCCCCAGCATTTT.

This clonotype was seen repeatedly, ten times or more. CDR3 nucleotides: TGTGCCAGCAGTCCCAGCCTTTTCCGCGAGACCCAGTACTTC. Translation gives CASSPSLFRETQYF. This chain uses TRBV12-3 or TRBV12-4 with TRBJ2-5; no firm D call. The length of the CDR3 is 14 residues. V was pared by 5 bases and J by 5 bases, with 15 bases between.

The table lists this clonotype with a few counts. The CDR3 region has the DNA TGTGCCAGCAGCGTAGGCCGGCTAGCGGGAGGAGTCCAAGAGACCCAGTACTTC. It yields the protein CASSVGRLAGGVQETQYF. This chain uses TRBV9 with TRBJ2-5; 11 positions agree with TRBD2. The germline gives CDR1 SGDLS, CDR2 YYNGEE. V shed 0 bases, J shed 1 base, and the junction held 8 bases outside the gene matches. The CDR3 has 18 amino acids.

This clonotype was counted at least ten times. The chain employs TRBV15 and TRBJ1-5, with a tentative D call TRBD1 (6 bases). CDR1 is LNHNV, CDR2 YYDKDF, per germline (reference sequence). The CDR3 consists of 13 residues. The ends were cut back, 0 bases at V and 15 bases at J, with 15 bases in the middle. CDR3 bases: TGTGCCACCAGCAGAGATGTGCGGGGACAACGGCATTTT. This translates into CATSRDVRGQRHF.

In this sample, this clonotype turned up many times. DNA of the CDR3: TGTGCCAGCAGTTTGGAGGGGGGGCTAGGAGAGACCCAGTACTTC. Translating gives CASSLEGGLGETQYF. V usage is TRBV12-3 or TRBV12-4 and J usage is TRBJ2-5; possibly TRBD2 for D (7 bases). V was trimmed by 3 bases and J by 4 bases, leaving 15 bases between them. This CDR3 comprises 15 residues.

This clonotype was observed at least ten times. The chain uses TRBV6-5 and TRBJ2-2, with D possibly being TRBD1 (5 bases). Germline values: CDR1 MNHEY, CDR2 SVGAGI. CDR3 length equals 15 residues. Trimming removed 0 bases from V and 4 bases from J, with 9 bases in between. The CDR3 reads CASSYSRTSTGELFF. The CDR3 DNA reads TGTGCCAGCAGTTACTCTCGGACATCCACCGGGGAGCTGTTTTTT.

This chain connects TRBV10-3 to TRBJ2-7; D may be TRBD1 (6 bases). The V end was cut by 3 bases, the J end by 5 bases, with 20 bases between. Germline V gives CDR1 ENHRY, CDR2 SYGVKD. This CDR3 comprises 16 residues. CDR3 amino acids: CAISDRGGEGVNEQYF. CDR3 nucleotides: TGTGCCATCAGTGACCGCGGAGGTGAGGGGGTAAACGAGCAGTACTTC.

This clonotype was observed a handful of times. The V call is TRBV10-2, the J call TRBJ1-2; D is unresolved. The germline V and J ends were trimmed by 0 bases and 4 bases, with 9 bases remaining between them. The germline V gene has CDR1 WSHSY and CDR2 SAAADI. The CDR3 loop spans 14 amino acids. The CDR3 coding sequence is TGCGCCAGCAGTGAGTCGGTAGCCGGCTATGGCTACACCTTC. It specifies CASSESVAGYGYTF.

The V call is TRBV19, the J call TRBJ1-1; D gene unclear. Per germline, CDR1 LNHDA and CDR2 SQIVND (reference sequence). The length of the CDR3 is 15 residues. Trimming pared 5 bases from V and 2 bases from J, leaving 15 bases between. The CDR3 spells CASSRGLQINTEAFF. DNA of the CDR3: TGTGCCAGTAGTCGAGGGTTGCAGATCAACACTGAAGCTTTCTTT.

This chain joins TRBV18 and TRBJ1-5; the D gene is possibly TRBD1 (5 bases). Germline CDR1 reads KGHSH; CDR2 reads LQKENI. V lost 3 bases, J lost 4 bases, and 10 bases lay in between. The CDR3 loop spans 14 amino acids. CDR3 DNA: TGTGCCAGCTCACCTCCGGGGGTGAATCAGCCCCAGCATTTT. This codes for CASSPPGVNQPQHF.

This clonotype was seen ten or more times. The J gene is TRBJ2-5, the V gene TRBV20-1; tentative D call: TRBD2 (6 bases). CDR3 length: 15 amino acids. The germline V gene encodes CDR1 DFQATT and CDR2 SNEGSKA (reference sequence). V gave up 6 bases and J gave up 4 bases, with 21 bases separating them. The CDR3 nucleotides are TGCAGTGCCCAAGAGATCGGGCGGAGGGGAGAGACCCAGTACTTC. Encoded protein: CSAQEIGRRGETQYF.

There are many counts of this clonotype. CDR3 in DNA: TGTGCCAGCAGTCACACGACAGGGGTAGTAGTGGCTGAAGCTTTCTTT. Its protein product is CASSHTTGVVVAEAFF. The rearrangement joins TRBV6-2 or TRBV6-3 to TRBJ1-1; 8 nucleotides agree with TRBD1. CDR1 MNHEY and CDR2 SVGEGT come from the germline V gene. Germline trimming cut 5 bases from V and 6 bases from J; bases unmatched to any gene: 14. There are 16 residues in the CDR3.

This clonotype has ten or more counts. The gene calls are TRBV27 and TRBJ1-6; D is uncertain. The CDR3 contains 15 residues. Germline CDR1 MNHEY, CDR2 SMNVEV (reference sequence). Trimming stripped 2 bases from V and 4 bases from J, with 9 bases between. CDR3 in amino acids: CASSLRAEYNSPLHF. The CDR3 coding sequence is TGTGCCAGCAGTTTAAGGGCAGAATATAATTCACCCCTCCACTTT.

V and J are TRBV19 and TRBJ1-5; a weak D match, TRBD1 (5 bases). The CDR3 extends over 15 amino acids. CDR1 is LNHDA, CDR2 SQIVND, per germline (reference sequence). Trimming took 1 base from V and 6 from J, leaving 13 bases between them. This chain's CDR3 is CASSIGGASLQPQHF. For the CDR3, the DNA is TGTGCCAGTAGTATAGGGGGCGCGTCTCTTCAGCCCCAGCATTTT. Variable domain in full (rest from reference TRBV19 and TRBJ1-5): DGGITQSPKYLFRKEGQNVTLSCEQNLNHDAMYWYRQDPGQGLRLIYYSQIVNDFQKGDIAEGYSVSREKKESFPLTVTSAQKNPTAFYLCASSIGGASLQPQHFGDGTRLSIL.

Ten or more counts support this clonotype. The DNA for the CDR3 is TGCAGCGTCTCGTCAGGGAACACTGAAGCTTTCTTT. Translated, it gives CSVSSGNTEAFF. V and J are TRBV29-1 and TRBJ1-1, with D hard to call. The CDR3 is 12 residues long. The germline V gene encodes CDR1 SQVTM and CDR2 ANQGSEA. V lost 6 bases and J lost 1, with 9 bases in between.